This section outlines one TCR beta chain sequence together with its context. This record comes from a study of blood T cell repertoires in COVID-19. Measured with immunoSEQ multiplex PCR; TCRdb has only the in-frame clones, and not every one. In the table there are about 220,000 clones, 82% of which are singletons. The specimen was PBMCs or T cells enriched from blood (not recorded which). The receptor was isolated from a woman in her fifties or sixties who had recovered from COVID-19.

The CDR3 DNA reads TGTGCCAGCAGCCCTGGGACTCCAAGCACAGATACGCAGTATTTT. Translated: CASSPGTPSTDTQYF. The rearrangement uses TRBV7-9 and TRBJ2-3, with a weak D call TRBD2 (6 bases). The CDR3 totals 15 residues. The V gene lost 5 bases and the J gene lost 0 bases, with 12 bases spanning the gap. In germline, CDR1 is SEHNR, CDR2 FQNEAQ (reference sequence).